This entry lists 4 T cell receptor beta chains sequenced from one sample in a study of a mutant IDH1 vaccine in newly diagnosed glioma. For these receptors, no antigen is known. Time point here: week 5, during vaccination. Vaccinated patients received 300 ug of mutant IDH1 20-mer peptide per dose, with topical imiquimod. Data came from immunoSEQ multiplex PCR; TCRdb stores just in-frame clones and leaves some out. The sample holds about 38,000 clones; about four fifths are singletons and the top ten take around 5.9%. The material sequenced was PBMCs, taken from a glioma patient whose treatment included an IDH1 peptide vaccine. The receptors were sampled from a man aged 35 to 55 with glioma.

This chain uses TRBV6-1 with TRBJ2-7; D is possibly TRBD1 (6 bases). Germline V gene sequence: CDR1 MNHNS, CDR2 SASEGT. CDR3 length: 15 amino acids. V lost 2 bases and J lost 0, with 11 bases in between. The chain's CDR3 is CASSETGISSYEQYF. The CDR3 nucleotides read TGTGCCAGCAGTGAAACAGGGATATCCTCCTACGAGCAGTACTTC.

The rearrangement uses TRBV19 and TRBJ2-7; 7 bases match TRBD2. Germline loops: CDR1 LNHDA, CDR2 SQIVND (reference sequence). V lost 4 bases, J lost 1 base, and 7 bases stayed unmatched. The CDR3 runs to 15 residues. For the CDR3, the DNA is TGTGCCAGTAGTAGGGCCACGGGGGGTTCCTACGAGCAGTACTTC. It encodes CASSRATGGSYEQYF.

The chain couples TRBV4-2 to TRBJ2-7; 10 bases map to TRBD1. The CDR3 has 17 amino acids. Losses at the gene ends were 4 bases for V and 4 bases for J; bases not matched to a gene: 13. From germline, CDR1 is LGHNA and CDR2 YNFKEQ. The CDR3 DNA sequence: TGTGCCAGCAGCCGACCAGAACGACAGGGGGCAAGGTACGAGCAGTACTTC. Protein sequence: CASSRPERQGARYEQYF.

The chain recombines TRBV6-1 with TRBJ1-5, with D uncertain. The ends were cut back, 2 bases at V and 13 bases at J, with 18 bases in the middle. There are 14 residues in the CDR3. Germline V gene data show CDR1 as MNHNS and CDR2 as SASEGT. The CDR3 DNA reads as TGTGCCAGCAGTGAACCACCGGGCAGTATAAAACAGCATTTT. As protein: CASSEPPGSIKQHF.